This TCR beta chain was recorded in a study of cytomegalovirus exposure and HLA in healthy donors. Study-level results: Compared with the approximately 670-donor mean, an Asian-associated ancestry cluster reportedly had fewer N-insertions, according to a later analysis. A later analysis linked 15,000 to 20,000 TCR beta sequences to HLA alleles at 0.05 false discovery rate. Through in vitro validation, a few CMV-associated chains were shown to be specific for CMV antigens.

A remark on this clone: Its target is unknown.

Both 60 Vbeta primers and 13 Jbeta primers went into the PCR. This table comes from immunoSEQ multiplex PCR, and its TCRdb copy is limited to in-frame clones, with some not included. The data show some 170,000 clones, roughly 80% seen once. The CDR3 totals 16 residues. The germline V and J ends were trimmed by 5 bases and 0 bases, with 13 bases remaining between them. Per germline, CDR1 SEHNR and CDR2 FQNEAQ (reference sequence). The chain employs TRBV7-9 and TRBJ2-2; perhaps TRBD1 as D (5 bases). This TCR was sampled from a man aged 30-40 years in good health and CMV-seronegative. The sequenced material came from PBMCs. CDR3 bases: TGTGCCAGCAGCCATTACAGGAGCTCGAACACCGGGGAGCTGTTTTTT. It codes for CASSHYRSSNTGELFF. Supplemented by reference TRBV7-9 and TRBJ2-2, the full variable domain reads DTGVSQNPRHKITKRGQNVTFRCDPISEHNRLYWYRQTLGQGPEFLTYFQNEAQLEKSRLLSDRFSAERPKGSFSTLEIQRTEQGDSAMYLCASSHYRSSNTGELFFGEGSRLTVL.